These 9 T cell receptor beta chains were all obtained from the same sample, sequenced in a study of T cells in Graves' hyperthyroidism and ophthalmopathy. What was amplified from RNA transcripts were TCR beta CDR3 regions. The HTBI primer set drove a first-round RT-PCR of the TCR CDR3. MiXCR was run by TCRdb on the multiplex PCR reads, yielding one entry per CDR3 protein. Of around 600,000 distinct CDR3 sequences in the sample, roughly a sixth were seen once. The material sequenced was blood. Receptor source: a woman aged 40 to 50 with Graves' ophthalmopathy.

In this sample, this clonotype turned up a few times. The genes are TRBV11-3 and TRBJ2-1, with 8 bases identical to TRBD1. Germline CDR1 SGHNT, CDR2 YENEEA. This CDR3 region has 15 residues. Trimming removed 5 bases from V and 1 base from J; junction bases left unmatched: 4. The CDR3 reads CASSKDRASYNEQFF. The CDR3 nucleotides read TGTGCCAGCAGCAAGGACAGGGCTTCCTACAATGAGCAGTTCTTC.

CDR3 coding DNA: TGTGCTAGTGCCTTCATGGACACTGAAGCTTTCTTT. This encodes CASAFMDTEAFF. This sequence joins TRBV12-5 and TRBJ1-1; D gene unclear. Germline lookup yields CDR1 LGHNT and CDR2 FRNRAP. This CDR3 comprises 12 residues. Trimming cost V 7 bases and J 3 bases, with 9 bases left between them.

Ten or more counts support this clonotype. The chain carries TRBV7-6 and TRBJ2-2; 8 bases agree with TRBD1. V lost 5 bases and J lost 0; bases outside the gene matches: 2. Looked up from germline, CDR1 is SGHVS and CDR2 is FNYEAQ. This CDR3 has 15 residues. The CDR3, as DNA: TGTGCCAGCAGCAGGACAGGGACGAACACCGGGGAGCTGTTTTTT. Protein: CASSRTGTNTGELFF.

This clonotype occurred many times. The chain links TRBV2 to TRBJ2-1; D gene uncertain. This CDR3 is built from 10 residues. From germline, CDR1 is SNHLY and CDR2 FYNNEI. The V and J ends lost 4 bases and 8 bases respectively, with 3 bases between them. CDR3 sequence: CASSVYEQFF. CDR3 in DNA: TGTGCCAGCAGTGTGTATGAGCAGTTCTTC.

The rearrangement uses TRBV6-1 and TRBJ2-1, with 8 positions matching TRBD1. Germline CDR1 and CDR2: MNHNS and SASEGT. The CDR3 has 14 amino acids. V lost 6 bases and J lost 5; bases outside the gene matches: 6. This chain's CDR3 is CASRTDRGDNEQFF. CDR3 in DNA: TGTGCCAGCAGGACAGACAGGGGAGACAATGAGCAGTTCTTC.

This clonotype occurred many times. This chain connects TRBV5-1 to TRBJ2-7; unclear D gene. The CDR3 sequence is 14 residues long. Germline V gene lookup returns CDR1 SGHRS and CDR2 YFSETQ. Trimming cost V 0 bases and J 6 bases, with 13 bases left between them. The CDR3 reads CASSLAGPSGEQYF. The DNA of the CDR3 is TGCGCCAGCAGCTTGGCCGGGCCCTCGGGCGAGCAGTACTTC.

The chain joins TRBV28 to TRBJ2-7; TRBD2 agrees at 12 bases. Germline loops: CDR1 MDHEN, CDR2 SYDVKM. V dropped 4 bases and J dropped 5; count of bases not matched to a gene: 9. The CDR3 spans 16 residues. CDR3 sequence: CASSSPRLAGVHEQYF. As DNA, the CDR3 is TGTGCCAGCAGTTCCCCCCGACTAGCGGGAGTACACGAGCAGTACTTC.

The CDR3 spells CSVEEGAGETQYF. The CDR3 bases are TGCAGCGTTGAAGAAGGTGCGGGGGAGACCCAGTACTTC. This chain joins TRBV29-1 and TRBJ2-5, with D perhaps matching TRBD2 (6 bases). Looked up from germline, CDR1 is SQVTM and CDR2 is ANQGSEA. CDR3 size: 13 residues. The germline V and J ends were trimmed by 0 bases and 5 bases, with 10 bases remaining between them. Drawing the rest from reference TRBV29-1 and TRBJ2-5, the complete variable domain is SAVISQKPSRDICQRGTSLTIQCQVDSQVTMMFWYRQQPGQSLTLIATANQGSEATYESGFVIDKFPISRPNLTFSTLTVSNMSPEDSSIYLCSVEEGAGETQYFGPGTRLLVL.

The chain links TRBV29-1 to TRBJ1-3, with no clear D. The CDR3 has 12 amino acids. CDR1 and CDR2 from the germline V gene are SQVTM and ANQGSEA. Trimming removed 5 bases from V and 3 bases from J, with 8 bases in between. This chain's CDR3 is CSVSTHGNTIYF. The CDR3 nucleotides read TGCAGCGTTTCCACTCATGGAAACACCATATATTTT.